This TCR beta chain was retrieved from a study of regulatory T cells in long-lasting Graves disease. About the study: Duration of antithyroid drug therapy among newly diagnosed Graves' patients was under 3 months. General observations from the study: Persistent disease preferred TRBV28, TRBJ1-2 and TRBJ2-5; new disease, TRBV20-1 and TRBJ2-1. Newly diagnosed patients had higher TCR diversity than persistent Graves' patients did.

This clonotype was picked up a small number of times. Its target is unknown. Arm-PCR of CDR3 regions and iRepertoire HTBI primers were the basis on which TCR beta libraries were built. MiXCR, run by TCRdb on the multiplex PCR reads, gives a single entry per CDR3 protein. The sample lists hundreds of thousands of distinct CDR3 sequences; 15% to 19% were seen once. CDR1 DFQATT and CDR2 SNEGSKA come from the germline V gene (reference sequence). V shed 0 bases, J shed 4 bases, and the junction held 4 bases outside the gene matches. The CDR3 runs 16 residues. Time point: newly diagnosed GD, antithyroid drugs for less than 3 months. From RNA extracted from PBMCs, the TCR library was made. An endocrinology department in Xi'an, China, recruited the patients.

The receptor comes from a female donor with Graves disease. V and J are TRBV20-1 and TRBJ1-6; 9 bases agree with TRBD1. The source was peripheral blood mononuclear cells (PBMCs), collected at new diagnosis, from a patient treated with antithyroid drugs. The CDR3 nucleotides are TGCAGTGCTAGAGATTTAGGACAGGGGTATAATTCACCCCTCCACTTT. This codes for CSARDLGQGYNSPLHF.